This entry features one T cell receptor (beta chain) sequence. No antigen is known for it. The hyperthyroidism patients had all been newly diagnosed, and their disease duration was under 2 months. Their ages ranged from 18 to 65 years. V was cut by 5 bases and J by 6 bases, with 23 bases left in between. CDR1 and CDR2 from the germline V gene are MGHRA and YSYEKL. The CDR3 length is 18 residues. From RNA transcripts, TCR beta CDR3 regions were amplified. Primed by the HTBI set, a first-round RT-PCR was run on the TCR CDR3. One entry per CDR3 protein results from TCRdb running MiXCR on the multiplex PCR reads. The data hold 600,000 to 800,000 distinct CDR3 sequences, with roughly a third observed a single time. This sample was taken from a study of T cells in Graves' hyperthyroidism and ophthalmopathy. Overall study results and limits: It was a median approximately 7.1 months before onset that the model predicted ophthalmopathy.

Sequenced sample: blood. The source is a woman between 40 and 50 years old with Graves' hyperthyroidism. This chain connects TRBV4-1 to TRBJ1-6; D remains ambiguous. The CDR3 region is CASSNRMVGSASNSPLHF. The CDR3 coding sequence is TGCGCCAGCAGCAATCGAATGGTTGGCTCGGCCTCTAATTCACCCCTCCACTTT.